The clone carrying this T cell receptor (beta chain) has just a few counts. Its target is unknown. These data come from a study of cytomegalovirus exposure and HLA in healthy donors. Regarding the study as a whole: TCR beta V- and J-gene trimming was later associated with a missense DCLRE1C variant.

Researchers ran the PCR with 60 Vbeta and 13 Jbeta primers. The assay was immunoSEQ multiplex PCR, and TCRdb's table has in-frame clones only and misses some. In the table there are some 170,000 clones, 70% to 90% of which are singletons. Germline lookup yields CDR1 MDHEN and CDR2 SYDVKM. This CDR3 has 15 amino acids. The J segment lost 1 base and the V segment lost 6 bases, leaving 7 bases of the junction unmatched. The receptor comes from a woman aged 30 to 39 in good health and CMV-seronegative. The specimen was PBMCs. This chain links TRBV28 with TRBJ1-1; 8 positions agree with TRBD1. CDR3 DNA: TGTGCCAGCAGCACTTTCGGACAGGGGAACACTGAAGCTTTCTTT. It codes for CASSTFGQGNTEAFF.